Below are 25 T cell receptor beta chains sequenced from a single sample in a study of blood T cell repertoires in COVID-19. The table came from immunoSEQ multiplex PCR; TCRdb's copy has only in-frame clones and leaves some out. The sample gives about 170,000 clones, approximately 83% of which show up once; 2% to 2.5% is in the top ten. The sequencing input was peripheral blood. Every receptor here comes from a woman aged 80 or over with acute or convalescent COVID-19.

The rearrangement links TRBV7-2 to TRBJ2-2; 10 bases match TRBD2. The CDR3 length is 16 residues. Germline assignment: CDR1 SGHTA and CDR2 FQGNSA. V lost 5 bases, J lost 8 bases, and 11 bases stayed unmatched. The CDR3 DNA reads as TGTGCCAGCAGCAAAGCCGGGACTAGCGACTCTGGGGAGCTGTTTTTT. This encodes CASSKAGTSDSGELFF. Filled out from reference TRBV7-2 and TRBJ2-2, the complete variable domain reads GAGVSQSPSNKVTEKGKDVELRCDPISGHTALYWYRQSLGQGLEFLIYFQGNSAPDKSGLPSDRFSAERTGGSVSTLTIQRTQQEDSAVYLCASSKAGTSDSGELFFGEGSRLTVL.

V gene TRBV19 combines with J gene TRBJ2-3; weak D call: TRBD2 (6 bases). The length of the CDR3 is 16 residues. CDR1 is LNHDA, CDR2 SQIVND, per germline (reference sequence). The germline V and J ends were trimmed by 3 bases and 4 bases, with 17 bases remaining between them. The DNA of the CDR3 is TGTGCCAGTAGTATCTCTACTAGCTTGGGCGCAGATACGCAGTATTTT. This gives the protein CASSISTSLGADTQYF.

The CDR3 bases are TGTGCCAGCAGCCCCTTCCGGGACAATCACTACGAGCAGTACTTC. Translating gives CASSPFRDNHYEQYF. V and J are TRBV7-2 and TRBJ2-7; maybe TRBD1 (6 bases). The CDR3 extends over 15 amino acids. V gave up 5 bases and J gave up 3 bases, with 17 bases separating them. The germline CDR1 and CDR2 sequences are SGHTA and FQGNSA.

The chain links TRBV3-1 (or the pseudogene TRBV3-2) to TRBJ2-1, with D perhaps TRBD2 (5 bases). Per the germline V gene, CDR1 is LGHDT and CDR2 is YNNKEL (reference sequence). This CDR3 has 17 residues. V lost 0 bases to trimming and J lost 8 bases, with 20 bases between them. The DNA of the CDR3 is TGTGCCAGCAGCCAAGAGACTAATCGCTTTTCGGGCGATGAGCAGTTCTTC. Translation gives CASSQETNRFSGDEQFF.

This sequence joins TRBV3-1 (or the pseudogene TRBV3-2) and TRBJ2-3; 9 nucleotides agree with TRBD2. CDR1 LGHDT and CDR2 YNNKEL come from the germline V gene (reference sequence). There are 15 residues in the CDR3. V was pared by 3 bases and J by 7 bases, with 8 bases of the junction left unmatched. The CDR3 nucleotides read TGTGCCAGCAGCCAGACTAGCGGTTCATCAAATACGCAGTATTTT. Its translation is CASSQTSGSSNTQYF.

CDR3 in amino acids: CASSLSTSREQFF. Here the CDR3 DNA reads TGTGCCAGCAGTTTATCGACTAGCAGGGAGCAGTTCTTC. The chain has TRBV12-3 or TRBV12-4 and TRBJ2-1; 7 bases are a match to TRBD2. The CDR3 contains 13 residues. Trimming took 2 bases from V and 10 from J; bases not matched to a gene: 5.

The chain joins TRBV5-1 to TRBJ2-5, with D unresolved. This CDR3 spans 15 amino acids. Germline CDR1 and CDR2: SGHRS and YFSETQ. V was trimmed by 0 bases and J by 4 bases, leaving 13 bases between them. CDR3 loop: CASSLEVPSGETQYF. The CDR3 nucleotides read TGCGCCAGCAGCTTGGAGGTCCCCTCGGGAGAGACCCAGTACTTC.

V gene TRBV1 combines with J gene TRBJ1-3. TRBV1 is reported as a pseudogene. The CDR3 has 14 amino acids. This CDR3 reads CTSSDGVSGNTIYF. As DNA, the CDR3 is TGCACCAGCAGCGACGGGGTTTCTGGAAACACCATATATTTT.

The chain combines TRBV24-1 with TRBJ2-5, with 9 bases lining up with TRBD1. Unmatched junction bases numbered 14, after V lost 5 bases and J lost 2 bases. Germline V gene sequence: CDR1 KGHDR, CDR2 SFDVKD. CDR3 length: 18 residues. The CDR3 reads CATSALTGGDSGQETQYF. The CDR3 nucleotides are TGTGCCACCAGTGCCTTGACAGGGGGGGATTCCGGACAAGAGACCCAGTACTTC.

The chain is built from TRBV14 and TRBJ2-7, with 10 bases matching TRBD2. V shed 1 base, J shed 6 bases, and the junction held 12 bases outside the gene matches. CDR1 and CDR2 (germline): SGHDN, FVKESK. The CDR3 contains 17 residues. CDR3 sequence reads: CASSQGILAGGKLEQYF. The CDR3 nucleotides read TGTGCCAGCAGCCAAGGAATTTTAGCGGGAGGTAAACTCGAGCAGTACTTC.

A single count supports this clone. The chain carries TRBV10-3 and TRBJ2-7, with TRBD2 as a possible D gene (5 bases). This CDR3 has 15 amino acids. The V and J ends lost 2 bases and 4 bases respectively, with 15 bases between them. Looked up from germline, CDR1 is ENHRY and CDR2 is SYGVKD. The CDR3 bases are TGTGCCATCAGTGAGGAGGGTAGTCTTAGGTACGAGCAGTACTTC. It encodes CAISEEGSLRYEQYF.

The J gene is TRBJ2-7, the V gene TRBV11-2; 14 positions agree with TRBD2. Germline values: CDR1 SGHAT, CDR2 FQNNGV. J lost 7 bases, V lost 5 bases, and 7 bases had no gene match. This CDR3 spans 15 amino acids. CDR3 sequence reads: CASSPGTSGRGEQYF. The DNA for the CDR3 is TGTGCCAGCAGCCCCGGGACTAGCGGGAGAGGAGAGCAGTACTTC.

V usage is TRBV14 and J usage is TRBJ1-4; weak D call: TRBD1 (5 bases). With 2 bases removed from V and 2 bases from J, the gap between germline ends came to 9 bases. CDR1 is SGHDN and CDR2 is FVKESK in the germline V gene. The CDR3 covers 15 residues. The chain's CDR3 is CASSQPTVTNEKLFF. DNA of the CDR3: TGTGCCAGCAGCCAACCGACAGTGACTAATGAAAAACTGTTTTTT.

V gene TRBV7-2 combines with J gene TRBJ1-5; 9 bases are shared with TRBD1. The CDR3 runs to 15 residues. J lost 4 bases, V lost 5 bases, and 6 bases had no gene match. Germline CDR1 and CDR2: SGHTA and FQGNSA. The CDR3 loop reads CASSPTGTGNQPQHF. The CDR3 nucleotides read TGTGCCAGCAGCCCCACCGGGACAGGGAATCAGCCCCAGCATTTT.

The gene calls are TRBV9 and TRBJ1-2; D gene uncertain. The CDR3 length is 16 residues. Germline V gene sequence: CDR1 SGDLS, CDR2 YYNGEE. Trimming left V 0 bases short and J 2 bases short, with 14 bases between. The CDR3, as DNA: TGTGCCAGCAGCGTAGCTCCAGGTCCCTTGAACTATGGCTACACCTTC. This encodes CASSVAPGPLNYGYTF. The variable domain in full, with the rest retrieved from reference TRBV9 and TRBJ1-2, is DSGVTQTPKHLITATGQRVTLRCSPRSGDLSVYWYQQSLDQGLQFLIQYYNGEERAKGNILERFSAQQFPDLHSELNLSSLELGDSALYFCASSVAPGPLNYGYTFGSGTRLTVV.

The chain joins TRBV4-1 to TRBJ2-5; tentative D call: TRBD1 (5 bases). CDR1 and CDR2 (germline): MGHRA, YSYEKL. V dropped 1 base and J dropped 2 bases, with 8 bases sitting between them. The CDR3 contains 14 residues. As DNA, the CDR3 is TGCGCCAGCAGCCAAGTTTCAGGGCAAGAGACCCAGTACTTC. Translation gives CASSQVSGQETQYF.

The genes are TRBV5-4 and TRBJ1-1, with TRBD1 identical over 11 bases. The CDR3 length is 16 residues. The germline V gene encodes CDR1 SGHNT and CDR2 YYREEE (reference sequence). The V segment lost 4 bases and the J segment 5 bases; nucleotides outside the gene matches: 10. This CDR3 reads CASSPGQGALGTEAFF. CDR3 nucleotides: TGTGCCAGCAGCCCCGGACAGGGGGCGCTGGGGACTGAAGCTTTCTTT. The full variable domain, completed using reference TRBV5-4 and TRBJ1-1, is ETGVTQSPTHLIKTRGQQVTLRCSSQSGHNTVSWYQQALGQGPQFIFQYYREEENGRGNFPPRFSGLQFPNYSSELNVNALELDDSALYLCASSPGQGALGTEAFFGQGTRLTVV.

The chain joins TRBV6-6 to TRBJ2-7; no reliable D call. Trimming left V 4 bases short and J 7 bases short, with 11 bases between. Looked up from germline, CDR1 is MNHNY and CDR2 is SVGAGI (reference sequence). The CDR3 covers 12 residues. The CDR3 DNA follows: TGTGCCAGCAGTTTCGTCCCCCCTGAGCAGTACTTC. Translating it yields CASSFVPPEQYF.

This chain joins TRBV6-5 and TRBJ2-5; D is uncertain. Germline V gene sequence: CDR1 MNHEY, CDR2 SVGAGI. V was clipped by 2 bases and J by 3 bases, with 13 bases between them. The CDR3 has 15 residues. CDR3 sequence (DNA): TGTGCCAGCAGTTACGCCCATTATGAGGAAGAGACCCAGTACTTC. Its protein product is CASSYAHYEEETQYF.

The chain is built from TRBV19 and TRBJ2-7; 11 bases agree with TRBD2. The CDR3 loop spans 15 amino acids. In germline, CDR1 is LNHDA, CDR2 SQIVND (reference sequence). V lost 4 bases to trimming and J lost 6 bases; unmatched junction nucleotides: 8. CDR3 coding DNA: TGTGCCAGTAGTACGCAACTAGCGGGAGCGGTCGAGCAGTACTTC. It encodes CASSTQLAGAVEQYF.

This clone was found once. The gene calls are TRBV5-4 and TRBJ2-7; TRBD2 aligns across 9 bases. This CDR3 region has 15 residues. The ends lost 1 base at V and 5 bases at J; junction bases unmatched: 7. Germline V lookup: CDR1 SGHNT, CDR2 YYREEE (reference sequence). Written as DNA, the CDR3 is TGTGCCAGCAGCTTGCGGCTAGCGGGGACCCACGAGCAGTACTTC. Its translation: CASSLRLAGTHEQYF. The whole variable domain, remainder taken from reference TRBV5-4 and TRBJ2-7, is ETGVTQSPTHLIKTRGQQVTLRCSSQSGHNTVSWYQQALGQGPQFIFQYYREEENGRGNFPPRFSGLQFPNYSSELNVNALELDDSALYLCASSLRLAGTHEQYFGPGTRLTVT.

This rearrangement joins TRBV5-1 to TRBJ2-1, with 8 bases lining up with TRBD2. The CDR3 has 17 amino acids. Looked up from germline, CDR1 is SGHRS and CDR2 is YFSETQ. Trimming at V came to 6 bases and at J to 0 bases, leaving 11 bases not matched to a gene. CDR3 DNA: TGCGCCAGCACCCCCGGGGGGGCTAGAAGCTCCTACAATGAGCAGTTCTTC. Translating gives CASTPGGARSSYNEQFF.

A note on this clone: The sample has other DNA sequences that encode this CDR3 too. The rearrangement joins TRBV6-2 or TRBV6-3 to TRBJ1-5, with unresolved D. This CDR3 is built from 13 residues. Germline V gene sequence: CDR1 MNHEY, CDR2 SVGEGT. V lost 0 bases, J lost 6 bases, and 6 bases lay in between. The CDR3 is CASSYSEGQPQHF. The CDR3 DNA reads as TGTGCCAGCAGTTACTCAGAGGGTCAGCCCCAGCATTTT.

The chain has TRBV6-1 and TRBJ2-4; possibly TRBD2 for D (5 bases). Trimming stripped 2 bases from V and 7 bases from J, with 18 bases between. The CDR3 runs 16 residues. Germline values: CDR1 MNHNS, CDR2 SASEGT. DNA for the CDR3: TGTGCCAGCAGTGAATGGAGGCCAGTGGGGTGGAACATTCAGTACTTC. Its translation: CASSEWRPVGWNIQYF.

This clone appeared a single time. V gene TRBV11-2 combines with J gene TRBJ1-5; no clear D. This CDR3 region has 17 residues. V was cut by 1 base and J by 6 bases, with 19 bases left in between. CDR1 is SGHAT, CDR2 FQNNGV, per germline. CDR3 in DNA: TGTGCCAGCAGCTTAGGAATCAGGAATCAAGGGAGTCAGCCCCAGCATTTT. This encodes CASSLGIRNQGSQPQHF. The complete variable domain, with remaining parts taken from reference TRBV11-2 and TRBJ1-5, reads EAGVAQSPRYKIIEKRQSVAFWCNPISGHATLYWYQQILGQGPKLLIQFQNNGVVDDSQLPKDRFSAERLKGVDSTLKIQPAKLEDSAVYLCASSLGIRNQGSQPQHFGDGTRLSIL.